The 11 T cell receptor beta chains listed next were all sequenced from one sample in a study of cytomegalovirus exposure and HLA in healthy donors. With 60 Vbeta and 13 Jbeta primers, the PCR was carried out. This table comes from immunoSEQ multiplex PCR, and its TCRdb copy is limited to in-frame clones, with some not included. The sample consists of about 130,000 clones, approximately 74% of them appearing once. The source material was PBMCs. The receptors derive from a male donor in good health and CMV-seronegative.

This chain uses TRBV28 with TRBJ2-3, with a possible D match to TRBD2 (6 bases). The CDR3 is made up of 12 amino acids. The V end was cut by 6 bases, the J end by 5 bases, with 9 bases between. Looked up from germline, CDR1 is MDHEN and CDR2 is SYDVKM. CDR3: CASSWTIDTQYF. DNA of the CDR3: TGTGCCAGCAGCTGGACTATAGATACGCAGTATTTT.

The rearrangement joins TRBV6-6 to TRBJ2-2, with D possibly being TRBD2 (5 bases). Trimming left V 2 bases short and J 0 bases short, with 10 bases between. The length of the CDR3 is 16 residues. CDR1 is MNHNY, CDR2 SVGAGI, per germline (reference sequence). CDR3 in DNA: TGTGCCAGCAGTTACCGCGCGGGTTCGAACACCGGGGAGCTGTTTTTT. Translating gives CASSYRAGSNTGELFF.

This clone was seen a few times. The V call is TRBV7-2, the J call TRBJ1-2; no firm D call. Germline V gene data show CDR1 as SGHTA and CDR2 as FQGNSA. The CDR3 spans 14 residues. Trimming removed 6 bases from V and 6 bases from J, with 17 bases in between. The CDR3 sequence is CASSKLSGENGYTF. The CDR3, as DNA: TGTGCCAGCAGTAAGCTTTCCGGGGAGAATGGCTACACCTTC.

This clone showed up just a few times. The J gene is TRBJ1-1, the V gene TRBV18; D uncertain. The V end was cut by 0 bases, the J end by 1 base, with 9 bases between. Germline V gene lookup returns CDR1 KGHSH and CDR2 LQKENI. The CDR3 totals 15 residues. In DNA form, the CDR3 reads TGTGCCAGCTCACCACCGTATGAGCAGAACACTGAAGCTTTCTTT. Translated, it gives CASSPPYEQNTEAFF.

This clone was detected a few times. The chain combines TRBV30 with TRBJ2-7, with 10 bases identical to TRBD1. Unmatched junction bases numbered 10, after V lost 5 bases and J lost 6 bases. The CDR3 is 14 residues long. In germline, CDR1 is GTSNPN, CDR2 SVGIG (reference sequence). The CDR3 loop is CAWWTGGLGSEQYF. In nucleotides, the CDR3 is TGTGCCTGGTGGACAGGGGGGCTCGGCTCCGAGCAGTACTTC. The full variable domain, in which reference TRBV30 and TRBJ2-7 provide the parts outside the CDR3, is SQTIHQWPATLVQPVGSPLSLECTVEGTSNPNLYWYRQAAGRGLQLLFYSVGIGQISSEVPQNLSASRPQDRQFILSSKKLLLSDSGFYLCAWWTGGLGSEQYFGPGTRLTVT.

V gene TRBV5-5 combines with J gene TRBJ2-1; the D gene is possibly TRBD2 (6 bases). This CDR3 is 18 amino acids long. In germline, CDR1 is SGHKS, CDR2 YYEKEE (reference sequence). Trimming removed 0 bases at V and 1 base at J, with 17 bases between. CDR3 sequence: CASSLGLVVDRSYNEQFF. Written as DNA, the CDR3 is TGTGCCAGCAGCTTGGGACTAGTGGTGGATCGGTCCTACAATGAGCAGTTCTTC.

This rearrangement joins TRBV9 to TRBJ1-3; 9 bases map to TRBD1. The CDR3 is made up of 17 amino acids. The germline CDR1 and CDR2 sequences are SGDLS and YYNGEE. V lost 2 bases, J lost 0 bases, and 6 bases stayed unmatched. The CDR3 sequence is CASSVGGQGASGNTIYF. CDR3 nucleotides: TGTGCCAGCAGCGTTGGGGGACAGGGAGCCTCTGGAAACACCATATATTTT. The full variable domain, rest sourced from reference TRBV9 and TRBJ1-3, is DSGVTQTPKHLITATGQRVTLRCSPRSGDLSVYWYQQSLDQGLQFLIQYYNGEERAKGNILERFSAQQFPDLHSELNLSSLELGDSALYFCASSVGGQGASGNTIYFGEGSWLTVV.

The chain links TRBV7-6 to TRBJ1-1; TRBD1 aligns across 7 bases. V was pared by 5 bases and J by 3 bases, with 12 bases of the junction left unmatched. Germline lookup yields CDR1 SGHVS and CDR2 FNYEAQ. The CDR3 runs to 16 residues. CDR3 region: CASSPGQALGDTEAFF. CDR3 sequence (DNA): TGTGCCAGCAGCCCTGGACAGGCCCTAGGAGACACTGAAGCTTTCTTT.

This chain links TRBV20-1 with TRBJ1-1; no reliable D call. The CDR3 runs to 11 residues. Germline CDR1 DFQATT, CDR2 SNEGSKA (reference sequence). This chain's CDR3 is CAGTSDSEAFF. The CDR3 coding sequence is TGCGCGGGCACCTCTGATTCTGAAGCTTTCTTT.

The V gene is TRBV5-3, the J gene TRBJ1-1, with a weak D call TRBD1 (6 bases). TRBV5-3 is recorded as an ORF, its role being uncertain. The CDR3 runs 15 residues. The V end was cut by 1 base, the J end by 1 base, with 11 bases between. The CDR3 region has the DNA TGTGCCAGAAGCTTGATCGCAGGGGAGAACACTGAAGCTTTCTTT. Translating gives CARSLIAGENTEAFF.

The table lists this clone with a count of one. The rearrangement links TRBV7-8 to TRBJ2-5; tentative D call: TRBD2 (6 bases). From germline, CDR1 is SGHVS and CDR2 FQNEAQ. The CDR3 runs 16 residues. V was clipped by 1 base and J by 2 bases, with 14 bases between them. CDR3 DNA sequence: TGTGCCAGCAGCTTAGTGGAGCTGGGAGGTCAAGAGACCCAGTACTTC. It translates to CASSLVELGGQETQYF.